This T cell receptor beta chain came from a study of T cells in Graves' hyperthyroidism and ophthalmopathy. V shed 3 bases and J 2 bases; nucleotides not matched to a gene: 10. CDR3 length: 16 amino acids. CDR1 is MGHDK, CDR2 SYGVNS, per germline. This clonotype was found many times. Amplified TCR beta CDR3 regions came from RNA transcripts. An initial round of RT-PCR targeting the TCR CDR3 relied on the HTBI primer set. MiXCR, applied by TCRdb to the multiplex PCR reads, yields one record per CDR3 protein. The data show hundreds of thousands of distinct CDR3 sequences, around 15% seen once. This chain links TRBV25-1 with TRBJ2-7, with 7 bases matching TRBD2. Sequencing was done on a sample of blood. The sequence was obtained from a woman in her thirties or forties with Graves' ophthalmopathy. The CDR3 coding sequence is TGTGCCAGCAGTGAGTGGGGACCAAGCGGGGCCTACGAGCAGTACTTC. Residues: CASSEWGPSGAYEQYF.